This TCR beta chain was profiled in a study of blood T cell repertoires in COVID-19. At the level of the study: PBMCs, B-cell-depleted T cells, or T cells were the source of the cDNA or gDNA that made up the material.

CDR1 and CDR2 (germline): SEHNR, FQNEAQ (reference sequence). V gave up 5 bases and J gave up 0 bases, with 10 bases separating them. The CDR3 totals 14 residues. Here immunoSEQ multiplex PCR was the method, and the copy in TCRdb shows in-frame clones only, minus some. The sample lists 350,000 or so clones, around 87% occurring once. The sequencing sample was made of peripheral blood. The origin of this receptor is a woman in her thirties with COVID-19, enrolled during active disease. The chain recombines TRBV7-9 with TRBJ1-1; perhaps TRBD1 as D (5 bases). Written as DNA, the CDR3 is TGTGCCAGCAGCCTGACAGAGATGAACACTGAAGCTTTCTTT. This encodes CASSLTEMNTEAFF.